What follows are 24 T cell receptor beta chains derived from one specimen sequenced in a study of T-cell reconstitution after alpha-beta-depleted transplantation in children. The library targeted TCRbeta and was prepared with unique molecular identifiers. TCRdb re-analysed the PCR reads in MiXCR, keeping a single row per CDR3 protein. The sample yields 800,000 to 1,000,000 distinct CDR3 sequences, roughly 29% seen once. The sequences come from PBMCs, mostly from graft donor cells, collected 360 days after TCRalphabeta/CD19-depleted stem cell transplant. These receptors originate from a boy less than two years old who had a stem cell transplant for SCID, so the T cells may come from the graft donor.

This clonotype appeared a few times. The chain carries TRBV6-5 and TRBJ1-4; 9 bases are a match to TRBD1. Germline CDR1 is MNHEY and CDR2 is SVGAGI. J lost 4 bases, V lost 1 base, and 4 bases had no gene match. The CDR3 consists of 16 residues. The CDR3 loop reads CASSYYKTGGNEKLFF. DNA for the CDR3: TGTGCCAGCAGTTACTACAAGACAGGGGGTAATGAAAAACTGTTTTTT.

The chain joins TRBV4-2 to TRBJ2-5; D is tentatively TRBD1 or TRBD2 (6 bases each). Germline-derived CDR1 and CDR2 are LGHNA and YNFKEQ. Trimming removed 3 bases from V and 3 bases from J, with 20 bases in between. This CDR3 is built from 17 residues. CDR3 DNA: TGTGCCAGCAGCCAGCAAAGAAGGGGGGTTCTTGAAGAGACCCAGTACTTC. Translation: CASSQQRRGVLEETQYF.

The chain has TRBV5-1 and TRBJ1-1; perhaps TRBD1 as D (5 bases). V dropped 1 base and J dropped 5 bases, with 9 bases sitting between them. Looked up from germline, CDR1 is SGHRS and CDR2 is YFSETQ. The CDR3 spans 13 residues. Written as DNA, the CDR3 is TGCGCCAGCAGCTTGCAGCCAGGGACTGAAGCTTTCTTT. This translates into CASSLQPGTEAFF.

This clonotype has a single count. This chain joins TRBV20-1 and TRBJ1-5, with D tentatively TRBD1 (5 bases). Germline loops: CDR1 DFQATT, CDR2 SNEGSKA (reference sequence). V was clipped by 0 bases and J by 0 bases, with 12 bases between them. The CDR3 runs to 16 residues. In nucleotides, the CDR3 is TGCAGTGCTAGAGATCGAAGACAGACTAGCAATCAGCCCCAGCATTTT. As protein: CSARDRRQTSNQPQHF.

V is TRBV10-3 and J is TRBJ1-1; 9 bases map to TRBD1. CDR1 is ENHRY, CDR2 SYGVKD, per germline. The CDR3 is made up of 17 amino acids. V shed 6 bases, J shed 2 bases, and the junction held 13 bases outside the gene matches. For the CDR3, the DNA is TGTGCCATCAGCCGGAATACGGGACAGGGTGGAAACACTGAAGCTTTCTTT. It specifies CAISRNTGQGGNTEAFF.

This rearrangement joins TRBV2 to TRBJ2-3, with TRBD1 as a possible D gene (6 bases). The CDR3 has 15 amino acids. Germline values: CDR1 SNHLY, CDR2 FYNNEI. Deletions cut 2 bases from V and 3 bases from J, with 12 bases between. Here the CDR3 DNA reads TGTGCCAGCAGTGAACAGGGGCTCCGGACAGATACGCAGTATTTT. The encoded protein is CASSEQGLRTDTQYF.

This clonotype was seen a few times. This sequence joins TRBV5-1 and TRBJ2-2, with D unclear. This CDR3 is built from 17 residues. Germline loops: CDR1 SGHRS, CDR2 YFSETQ. With 0 bases removed from V and 1 base from J, the gap between germline ends came to 13 bases. CDR3 bases: TGCGCCAGCAGCTTGGTTCCCTCAGGAGTGAACACCGGGGAGCTGTTTTTT. Encoded protein: CASSLVPSGVNTGELFF.

For this clonotype: At one end the junction does not follow the germline gene, possibly because of a read error. The rearrangement uses TRBV5-8 and TRBJ1-1; weak D call: TRBD1 (6 bases). CDR1 SGHTS and CDR2 YDEGEE come from the germline V gene. The CDR3 contains 14 residues. The CDR3: CASSLLGGASEAYF. For the CDR3, the DNA is TGTGCCAGCAGCTTGTTAGGGGGGGCCAGTGAAGCTTACTTT.

For the CDR3, the DNA is TGTGCCAGCAGTGAAGGGGGGGCCCTCTACGAGCAGTACTTC. Residues: CASSEGGALYEQYF. The chain is built from TRBV6-1 and TRBJ2-7; D possibly uses TRBD1 or TRBD2 (6 bases each). Germline loops: CDR1 MNHNS, CDR2 SASEGT. This CDR3 spans 14 amino acids. Trimming took off 1 base at V and 3 bases at J, with 10 bases between the two ends.

The rearrangement links TRBV11-1 to TRBJ2-3, with D possibly TRBD2 on 7 matching bases. CDR3 length: 17 residues. The V end was cut by 3 bases, the J end by 6 bases, with 22 bases between. Germline V CDR1 and CDR2: SGHAT, FQDESV (reference sequence). The chain's CDR3 is CASSLANRGGHPDTQYF. The DNA of the CDR3 is TGTGCCAGCAGCTTGGCTAATCGCGGGGGCCACCCCGATACGCAGTATTTT.

CDR3 DNA: TGTGCCAGCGTCTACAGGGGGTTGAACACTGAAGCTTTCTTT. Protein product: CASVYRGLNTEAFF. V is TRBV2 and J is TRBJ1-1; the match to TRBD1 covers 8 bases. V lost 8 bases to trimming and J lost 0 bases; unmatched junction nucleotides: 5. Germline CDR1 reads SNHLY; CDR2 reads FYNNEI. The CDR3 is 14 amino acids.

The V gene is TRBV5-1, the J gene TRBJ2-7; D gene uncertain. CDR3 length: 15 residues. Germline CDR1 is SGHRS and CDR2 is YFSETQ. V gave up 1 base and J gave up 3 bases, with 14 bases separating them. Here the CDR3 DNA reads TGCGCCAGCAGCTTGCGGGCCCTCGGGTTCTACGAGCAGTACTTC. It yields the protein CASSLRALGFYEQYF.

The chain combines TRBV12-3 or TRBV12-4 with TRBJ2-7; weak D call: TRBD2 (6 bases). The CDR3 spans 16 residues. V was trimmed by 2 bases and J by 0 bases, leaving 14 bases between them. The CDR3 nucleotides read TGTGCCAGCAGTTTATGGGGCGGGAATAGCTCCTACGAGCAGTACTTC. The encoded protein is CASSLWGGNSSYEQYF.

The chain couples TRBV20-1 to TRBJ1-4; weak D call: TRBD1 (5 bases). The V and J ends lost 7 bases and 5 bases respectively, with 26 bases between them. The CDR3 is 17 residues long. The germline CDR1 and CDR2 sequences are DFQATT and SNEGSKA (reference sequence). The CDR3 DNA is TGCAGTGTCCCTAAGCTCCCGGGGGGAAGCCTAAATGAAAAACTGTTTTTT. It codes for CSVPKLPGGSLNEKLFF.

This chain joins TRBV6-1 and TRBJ2-1; no clear D gene. The CDR3 contains 14 residues. CDR1 is MNHNS, CDR2 SASEGT, per germline. V was shortened by 6 bases and J by 3 bases, with 12 bases between the two germline ends. CDR3: CASRKGTIYNEQFF. Written as DNA, the CDR3 is TGTGCCAGCAGGAAGGGAACCATCTACAATGAGCAGTTCTTC.

This clonotype has more than one count but fewer than ten. CDR3 nucleotides: TGCGCCAGCAGCTTCGACCGGGACGGGGGATCCTACAATGAGCAGTTCTTC. Protein: CASSFDRDGGSYNEQFF. The chain joins TRBV5-1 to TRBJ2-1; a possible D gene is TRBD2 (6 bases). The V and J ends lost 2 bases and 1 base respectively, with 16 bases between them. This CDR3 has 17 residues. Germline CDR1 and CDR2: SGHRS and YFSETQ. The whole variable domain, remainder taken from reference TRBV5-1 and TRBJ2-1, is KAGVTQTPRYLIKTRGQQVTLSCSPISGHRSVSWYQQTPGQGLQFLFEYFSETQRNKGNFPGRFSGRQFSNSRSEMNVSTLELGDSALYLCASSFDRDGGSYNEQFFGPGTRLTVL.

The chain employs TRBV5-5 and TRBJ2-7; D is unclear. Trimming cost V 0 bases and J 7 bases, with 8 bases left between them. The CDR3 is 12 amino acids. Per the germline V gene, CDR1 is SGHKS and CDR2 is YYEKEE (reference sequence). The CDR3 coding sequence is TGTGCCAGCAGCTTGGCCGGCTGGGAGCAGTACTTC. Its translation: CASSLAGWEQYF.

The chain couples TRBV5-1 to TRBJ2-5, with D tentatively TRBD1 or TRBD2 (5 bases each). V gave up 4 bases and J gave up 2 bases, with 15 bases separating them. Per the germline V gene, CDR1 is SGHRS and CDR2 is YFSETQ. The CDR3 has 15 residues. CDR3 sequence (DNA): TGCGCCAGCAGCCCTTGGCAGGGAGTACAAGAGACCCAGTACTTC. Its translation: CASSPWQGVQETQYF.

This clonotype was recorded a few times. The chain links TRBV29-1 to TRBJ2-7; 12 bases map to TRBD2. This CDR3 has 15 residues. The J segment lost 6 bases and the V segment lost 7 bases, leaving 13 bases of the junction unmatched. Per the germline V gene, CDR1 is SQVTM and CDR2 is ANQGSEA. The CDR3 protein is CSAKSPGLAGFEQYF. CDR3 coding DNA: TGCAGCGCGAAGTCTCCGGGACTAGCGGGCTTCGAGCAGTACTTC.

This clonotype was seen only a few times. This chain joins TRBV5-1 and TRBJ2-1; D is unresolved. The CDR3 extends over 15 amino acids. The germline V and J ends were trimmed by 0 bases and 5 bases, with 12 bases remaining between them. CDR1 is SGHRS and CDR2 is YFSETQ in the germline V gene. The CDR3 protein is CASSLGPRQNNEQFF. CDR3 coding DNA: TGCGCCAGCAGCTTGGGTCCACGGCAGAACAATGAGCAGTTCTTC. The full variable domain, its missing parts supplied by reference TRBV5-1 and TRBJ2-1, is KAGVTQTPRYLIKTRGQQVTLSCSPISGHRSVSWYQQTPGQGLQFLFEYFSETQRNKGNFPGRFSGRQFSNSRSEMNVSTLELGDSALYLCASSLGPRQNNEQFFGPGTRLTVL.

The genes are TRBV13 and TRBJ2-1; 7 bases align to TRBD1. Unmatched junction bases numbered 2, after V lost 3 bases and J lost 6 bases. Germline V lookup: CDR1 PRHDT, CDR2 FYEKMQ (reference sequence). The CDR3 is 13 amino acids. CDR3 in amino acids: CASSFYRGNEQFF. In DNA, the CDR3 is TGTGCCAGCAGCTTCTACAGGGGCAATGAGCAGTTCTTC.

The chain links TRBV4-1 to TRBJ2-3; 11 nucleotides match TRBD1. Germline V CDR1 and CDR2: MGHRA, YSYEKL. With 4 bases clipped from V and 0 bases from J, the junction kept 6 bases outside the gene matches. This CDR3 contains 17 residues. The CDR3 loop is CASSRGTGGLSTDTQYF. CDR3 in DNA: TGCGCCAGCAGCCGGGGGACAGGGGGGCTTAGCACAGATACGCAGTATTTT.

This clonotype was detected a few times. The rearrangement joins TRBV6-1 to TRBJ2-1; 7 nucleotides line up with TRBD2. The CDR3 contains 15 residues. CDR1 and CDR2 from the germline V gene are MNHNS and SASEGT. Germline trimming cut 0 bases from V and 8 bases from J; bases unmatched to any gene: 7. In nucleotides, the CDR3 is TGTGCCAGCAGTGAAGCGCCCCGGGGGGTAGATGAGCAGTTCTTC. Protein: CASSEAPRGVDEQFF.

V usage is TRBV28 and J usage is TRBJ2-3; 9 bases fit TRBD1. The germline CDR1 and CDR2 sequences are MDHEN and SYDVKM. V lost 6 bases, J lost 4 bases, and 11 bases stayed unmatched. The CDR3 sequence is 16 residues long. The CDR3 nucleotides are TGTGCCAGCAGGTCTATCCGGGACAGGGCCGCAGATACGCAGTATTTT. This sequence encodes CASRSIRDRAADTQYF. Based on the CDR3 plus reference TRBV28 and TRBJ2-3, the full variable domain is DVKVTQSSRYLVKRTGEKVFLECVQDMDHENMFWYRQDPGLGLRLIYFSYDVKMKEKGDIPEGYSVSREKKERFSLILESASTNQTSMYLCASRSIRDRAADTQYFGPGTRLTVL.